This paragraph reports one T cell receptor beta chain. Its matching antigen is unknown. The CDR3 sequence is 19 residues long. Germline V lookup: CDR1 ENHRY, CDR2 SYGVKD. V was trimmed by 0 bases and J by 5 bases, leaving 22 bases between them. This PCR relied on a set of 60 Vbeta primers and 13 Jbeta primers. Sequencing used immunoSEQ multiplex PCR; TCRdb keeps in-frame clones, though not all of them. The sample has 100,000 to 150,000 clones, 80% seen once. The record originates from a study of cytomegalovirus exposure and HLA in healthy donors. Study-wide results and caveats: The investigators catalogued under 200 TCR beta chains as cytomegalovirus-associated. The analysis excluded some indistinguishable V segments, including TRBV6-2 and TRBV6-3. Some public TCRs appeared in many individuals, while most sequences were rare. Reported performance of the classifier showed diagnosis of cytomegalovirus status with high specificity and sensitivity.

The receptor was isolated from a man younger than 40 in good health and CMV-seropositive. Material for sequencing was PBMCs. The rearrangement uses TRBV10-3 and TRBJ1-4; TRBD1 might be the D (5 bases). DNA for the CDR3: TGTGCCATCAGTGAGTCAGGGATACAGGCCCCAGCTTTGAATGAAAAACTGTTTTTT. Translation: CAISESGIQAPALNEKLFF.